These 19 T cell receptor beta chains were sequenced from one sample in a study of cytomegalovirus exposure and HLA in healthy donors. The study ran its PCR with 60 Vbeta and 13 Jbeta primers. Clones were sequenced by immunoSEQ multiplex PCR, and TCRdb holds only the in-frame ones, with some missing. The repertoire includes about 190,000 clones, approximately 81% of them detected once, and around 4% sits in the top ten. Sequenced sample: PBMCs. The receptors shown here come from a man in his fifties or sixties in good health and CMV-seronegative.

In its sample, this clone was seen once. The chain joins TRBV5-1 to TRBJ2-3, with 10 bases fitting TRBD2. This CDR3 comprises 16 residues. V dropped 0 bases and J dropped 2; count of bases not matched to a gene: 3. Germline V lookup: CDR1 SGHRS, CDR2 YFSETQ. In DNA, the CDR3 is TGCGCCAGCAGCTTGGTTCTAGCGGGGGACACAGATACGCAGTATTTT. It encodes CASSLVLAGDTDTQYF. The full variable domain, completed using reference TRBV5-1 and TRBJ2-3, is KAGVTQTPRYLIKTRGQQVTLSCSPISGHRSVSWYQQTPGQGLQFLFEYFSETQRNKGNFPGRFSGRQFSNSRSEMNVSTLELGDSALYLCASSLVLAGDTDTQYFGPGTRLTVL.

The CDR3 sequence is CASSLLGQGMGQYF. CDR3 in DNA: TGTGCCAGCAGCTTATTAGGACAGGGGATGGGGCAGTACTTC. The V call is TRBV7-9, the J call TRBJ2-7, with 9 bases lining up with TRBD1. The V gene end was trimmed by 2 bases and the J gene end by 9 bases; junction bases not matched to a gene: 8. Germline V gene sequence: CDR1 SEHNR, CDR2 FQNEAQ (reference sequence). The CDR3 sequence is 14 residues long.

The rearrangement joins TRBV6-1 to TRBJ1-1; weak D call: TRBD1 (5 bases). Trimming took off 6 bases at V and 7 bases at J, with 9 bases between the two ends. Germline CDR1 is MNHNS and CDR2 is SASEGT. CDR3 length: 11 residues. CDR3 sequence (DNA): TGTGCCAGCAGGCGGGACGGTGAAGCTTTCTTT. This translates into CASRRDGEAFF.

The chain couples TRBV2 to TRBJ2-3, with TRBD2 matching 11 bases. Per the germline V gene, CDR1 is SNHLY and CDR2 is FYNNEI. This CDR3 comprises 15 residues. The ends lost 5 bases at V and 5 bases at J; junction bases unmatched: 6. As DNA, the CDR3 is TGTGCCAGCAGTTCCTTAGCGGGGGGGCGAGATACGCAGTATTTT. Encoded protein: CASSSLAGGRDTQYF.

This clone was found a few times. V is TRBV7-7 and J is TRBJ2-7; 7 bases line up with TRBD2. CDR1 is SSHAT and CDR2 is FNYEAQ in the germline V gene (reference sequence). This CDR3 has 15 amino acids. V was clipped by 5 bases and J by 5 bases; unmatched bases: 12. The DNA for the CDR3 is TGTGCCAGCAGCCCAGGGAGCGGGGCAAAAAACGAGCAGTACTTC. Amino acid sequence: CASSPGSGAKNEQYF.

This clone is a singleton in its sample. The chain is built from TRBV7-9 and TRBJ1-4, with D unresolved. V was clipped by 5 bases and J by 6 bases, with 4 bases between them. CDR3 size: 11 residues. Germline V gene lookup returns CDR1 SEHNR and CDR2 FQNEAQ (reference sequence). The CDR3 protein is CASSNYEKLFF. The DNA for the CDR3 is TGTGCCAGCAGCAACTATGAAAAACTGTTTTTT.

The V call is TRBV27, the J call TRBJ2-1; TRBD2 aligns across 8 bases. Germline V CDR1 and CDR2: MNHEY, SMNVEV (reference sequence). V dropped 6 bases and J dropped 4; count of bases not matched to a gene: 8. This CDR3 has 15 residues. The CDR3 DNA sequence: TGTGCCAGCAGCCCCCCCGGGAGGGATTACAATGAGCAGTTCTTC. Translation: CASSPPGRDYNEQFF.

CDR3 residues: CSVQGYTEAFF. CDR3 nucleotide sequence: TGCAGCGTCCAGGGGTACACTGAAGCTTTCTTT. The V and J genes are TRBV29-1 and TRBJ1-1; D is perhaps TRBD1 (6 bases). V was pared by 6 bases and J by 3 bases, with 8 bases between. CDR1 is SQVTM and CDR2 is ANQGSEA in the germline V gene. The CDR3 runs 11 residues.

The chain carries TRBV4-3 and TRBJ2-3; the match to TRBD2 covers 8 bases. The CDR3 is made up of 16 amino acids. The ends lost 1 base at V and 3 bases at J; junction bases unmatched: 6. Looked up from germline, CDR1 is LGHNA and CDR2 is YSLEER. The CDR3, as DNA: TGCGCCAGCAGCCAAGGGACCGGGGGGGCGACAGATACGCAGTATTTT. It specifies CASSQGTGGATDTQYF.

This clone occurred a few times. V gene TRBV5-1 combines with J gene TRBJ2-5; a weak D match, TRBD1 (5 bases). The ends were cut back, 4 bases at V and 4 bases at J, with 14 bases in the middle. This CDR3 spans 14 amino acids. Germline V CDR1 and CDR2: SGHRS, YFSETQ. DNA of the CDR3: TGCGCCAGCAGCAATCCCCAGGGCCTAGAGACCCAGTACTTC. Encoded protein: CASSNPQGLETQYF.

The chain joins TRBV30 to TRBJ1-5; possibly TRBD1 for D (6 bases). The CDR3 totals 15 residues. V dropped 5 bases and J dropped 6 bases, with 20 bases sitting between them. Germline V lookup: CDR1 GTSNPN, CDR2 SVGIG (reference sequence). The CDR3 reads CAWGAGGAAIQPQHF. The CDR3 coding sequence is TGTGCCTGGGGTGCTGGGGGGGCAGCAATTCAGCCCCAGCATTTT.

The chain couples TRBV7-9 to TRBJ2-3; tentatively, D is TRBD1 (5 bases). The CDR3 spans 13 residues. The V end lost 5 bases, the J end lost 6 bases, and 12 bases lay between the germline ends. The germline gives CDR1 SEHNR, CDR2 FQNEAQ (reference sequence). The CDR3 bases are TGTGCCAGCAGCCCAGGGTTTGTGGATACGCAGTATTTT. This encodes CASSPGFVDTQYF.

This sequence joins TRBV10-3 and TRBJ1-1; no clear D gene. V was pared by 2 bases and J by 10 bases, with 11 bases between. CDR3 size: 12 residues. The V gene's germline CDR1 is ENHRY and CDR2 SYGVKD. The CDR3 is CAISETSKRAFF. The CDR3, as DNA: TGTGCCATCAGTGAGACCAGTAAAAGAGCTTTCTTT.

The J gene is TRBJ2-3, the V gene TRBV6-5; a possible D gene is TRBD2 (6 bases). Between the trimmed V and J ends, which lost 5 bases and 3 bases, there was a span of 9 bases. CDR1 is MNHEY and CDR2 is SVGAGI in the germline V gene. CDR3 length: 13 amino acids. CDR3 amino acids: CASSAGLTDTQYF. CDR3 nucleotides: TGTGCCAGCAGTGCGGGGTTAACAGATACGCAGTATTTT.

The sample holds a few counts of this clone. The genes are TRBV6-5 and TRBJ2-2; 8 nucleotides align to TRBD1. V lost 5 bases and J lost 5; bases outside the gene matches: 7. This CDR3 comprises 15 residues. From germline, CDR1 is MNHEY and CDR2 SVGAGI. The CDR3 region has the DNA TGTGCCAGCAGTGCGATACAGGGGGAGACCGGGGAGCTGTTTTTT. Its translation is CASSAIQGETGELFF.

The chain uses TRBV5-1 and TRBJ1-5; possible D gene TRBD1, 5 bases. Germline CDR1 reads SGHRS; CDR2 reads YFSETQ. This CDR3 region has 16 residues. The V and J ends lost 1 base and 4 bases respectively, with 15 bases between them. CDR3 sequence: CASSLISGGRNQPQHF. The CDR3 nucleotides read TGCGCCAGCAGCTTGATTTCCGGGGGTCGGAATCAGCCCCAGCATTTT. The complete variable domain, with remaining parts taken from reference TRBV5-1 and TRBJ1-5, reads KAGVTQTPRYLIKTRGQQVTLSCSPISGHRSVSWYQQTPGQGLQFLFEYFSETQRNKGNFPGRFSGRQFSNSRSEMNVSTLELGDSALYLCASSLISGGRNQPQHFGDGTRLSIL.

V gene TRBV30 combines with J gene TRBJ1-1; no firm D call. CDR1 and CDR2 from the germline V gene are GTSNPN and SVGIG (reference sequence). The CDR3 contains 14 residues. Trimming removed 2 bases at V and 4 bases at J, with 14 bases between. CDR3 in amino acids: CAWSLRRAATEAFF. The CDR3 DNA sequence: TGTGCCTGGAGTCTGAGACGCGCGGCCACTGAAGCTTTCTTT.

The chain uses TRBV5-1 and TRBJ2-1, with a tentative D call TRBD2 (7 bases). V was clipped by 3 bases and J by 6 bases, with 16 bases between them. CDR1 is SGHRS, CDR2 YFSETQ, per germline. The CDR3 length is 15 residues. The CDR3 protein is CASSSSGGRLNEQFF. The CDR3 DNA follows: TGCGCCAGCAGCTCATCGGGGGGCCGTCTCAATGAGCAGTTCTTC.

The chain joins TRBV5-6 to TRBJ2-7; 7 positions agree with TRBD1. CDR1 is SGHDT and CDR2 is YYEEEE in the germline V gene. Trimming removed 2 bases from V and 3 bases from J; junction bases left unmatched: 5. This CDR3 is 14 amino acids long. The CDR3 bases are TGTGCCAGCAGCTTTGGGACAGTCGACTACGAGCAGTACTTC. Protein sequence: CASSFGTVDYEQYF.